This T cell receptor (beta chain) was profiled in a study of T cell responses to AZD1222 COVID-19 vaccine. Study conclusions and caveats: Seropositive AZD1222 recipients at baseline numbered only 6 or 7. Scientists sampled the repertoires only once the peak T cell response had passed. In the spike-specific TCR repertoire, nearly half reportedly target unmutated variant regions. The donor group comprised mostly white British people and more females; the analysis possibly underestimated clonal diversity.

A word on this clone: No antigen is known for it.

V lost 3 bases and J lost 7; bases outside the gene matches: 12. This CDR3 is 18 amino acids long. Germline V gene sequence: CDR1 SGHTA, CDR2 FQGNSA. The repertoire was sequenced with immunoSEQ multiplex PCR; TCRdb's copy has only in-frame clones and lacks some. This sample has roughly 150,000 clones, with around nine tenths found just once. The chain joins TRBV7-2 to TRBJ2-1; TRBD2 aligns across 13 bases. The sample consisted of peripheral blood, taken on day 0 of AZD1222 vaccination. This TCR came from an adult in good health. In nucleotides, the CDR3 is TGTGCCAGCAGCTTGTACGAAGGACTAGCGGGAGTTTGGAATGAGCAGTTCTTC. It encodes CASSLYEGLAGVWNEQFF.